A selection of T cell receptor beta chains follows, all from one sample in a study of long-term antiretroviral therapy in people with HIV. The protocol was immunoSEQ multiplex PCR, while the TCRdb copy is restricted to in-frame clones and leaves out a portion. Of 15,000 or so clones detected, approximately 88% appear once; the ten largest clones hold about 12%. The sequencing here drew on unsorted PBMCs, taken 0.7 years before starting antiretroviral therapy. The receptors shown here come from a man aged 45-65 years with HIV. CDR3s include the opening cysteine and the closing phenylalanine or tryptophan.

>TRBV10-1|TRBJ2-7
CASSDFRDSVLYF
>TRBV27|TRBJ2-3
CASSLSPSGGRTDTQYF
>TRBV9|TRBJ2-1
CASSLGTSGSSYNEQFF
>TRBV19|TRBJ1-5
CASRGASGQGAGQPQHF
>TRBV7-2|TRBJ2-3
CASSLAFGPNTQYF
>TRBV18|TRBJ2-7
CASSTTSSVGPYEQYF
>TRBV5-1|TRBJ1-3
CASSPLQGPDGNTIYF
>TRBV6-5|TRBJ1-1
CASSYSPVMNTEAFF
>TRBV10-3|TRBJ2-7
CAISESPPTSGRPYEQYF
>TRBV7-6|TRBJ2-1
CASSHWGGGLNNEQFF
>TRBV7-2|TRBJ1-3
CASSLGQAPNTIYF
>TRBV11-2|TRBJ1-2
CASSLGPNGYTF
>TRBV5-4|TRBJ2-7
CASSLPDGDEQYF
>TRBV7-8|TRBJ2-3
CASSSGLLDTQYF
>TRBV7-2|TRBJ1-2
CASRNPVGGYTF
>TRBV7-3|TRBJ1-2
CASSSGPNYGYTF
>TRBV10-3|TRBJ2-2
CAGGTGDPTGELFF
>TRBV5-4|TRBJ2-5
CASSLDARGLQETQYF
>TRBV5-1|TRBJ2-7
CASSLAGQPGDEQYF
>TRBV6-4|TRBJ2-3
CASSHSDTDTQYF
>TRBV15|TRBJ2-1
CATSRARPSYNEQFF
>TRBV5-1|TRBJ2-3
CASSWELVGASPTDTQYF
>TRBV2|TRBJ1-5
CASSRSDLNQPQHF
>TRBV5-4|TRBJ2-3
CASDLRASARRTDTQYF
>TRBV5-3|TRBJ2-7
CAYSAGDSYEQYF
>TRBV29-1|TRBJ2-3
CSVAPDSTSTDTQYF
>TRBV7-9|TRBJ2-3
CASSLGPPSGNTQYF
>TRBV6-6|TRBJ2-2
CASSYAGWVSTGELFF
>TRBV5-1|TRBJ1-1
CASSLGPHEAEAFF
>TRBV5-4|TRBJ2-5
CASSGVDRGQKTQYF
>TRBV18|TRBJ1-6
CASSPSTGINSPLHF
>TRBV5-1|TRBJ2-2
CASSHKGSGGFNTGELFF
>TRBV7-2|TRBJ2-7
CASSLHLDRGGLSYEQYF
>TRBV5-1|TRBJ2-1
CASSQGLAGFSSSYNEQFF
>TRBV5-1|TRBJ2-7
CASSLVRGQGSHEQYF
>TRBV28|TRBJ1-6
CASSLRWTGDSPLHF
>TRBV19|TRBJ2-3
CATGLGRTDTQYF
>TRBV9|TRBJ1-4
CASSPFVAGEKLFF
>TRBV7-9|TRBJ1-4
CASSLAGQGMANEKLFF
>TRBV19|TRBJ1-1
CASTDRNTEAFF
>TRBV5-4|TRBJ1-3
CASSQTPGQTSGNTIYF
>TRBV18|TRBJ1-2
CASSRDRVGVDGYTF
>TRBV10-3|TRBJ2-4
CAISDPGVGAKNIQYF
>TRBV28|TRBJ1-6
CASSLVLGQGLRNSPLHF
>TRBV4-1|TRBJ2-5
CASSQEDQRETQYF
>TRBV10-1|TRBJ2-2
CASNNRANTGELFF
>TRBV2|TRBJ1-5
CASSETGGGQPQHF
>TRBV10-3|TRBJ1-5
CAISDGNQPQHF